In this sample, the clone carrying this T cell receptor (beta chain) turned up once. The sample is drawn from a study of blood T cell repertoires in COVID-19. Study-level information: T cells, B-cell-depleted T cells, or PBMCs supplied cDNA or gDNA.

This CDR3 spans 15 amino acids. V shed 4 bases, J shed 1 base, and the junction held 7 bases outside the gene matches. Germline V gives CDR1 LGHNA, CDR2 YSLEER. Assay used: immunoSEQ multiplex PCR; TCRdb lists only in-frame clones, some missing. In the table there are over 140,000 clones, roughly 80% of which are singletons. The V gene is TRBV4-3, the J gene TRBJ2-7; 7 bases agree with TRBD2. This TCR came from a woman in her 50s with active or convalescent COVID-19. Sequencing was done on a sample of peripheral blood. This CDR3 reads CASSRTHSGSYEQYF. DNA of the CDR3: TGCGCCAGCAGCCGGACCCATAGCGGGTCCTACGAGCAGTACTTC.